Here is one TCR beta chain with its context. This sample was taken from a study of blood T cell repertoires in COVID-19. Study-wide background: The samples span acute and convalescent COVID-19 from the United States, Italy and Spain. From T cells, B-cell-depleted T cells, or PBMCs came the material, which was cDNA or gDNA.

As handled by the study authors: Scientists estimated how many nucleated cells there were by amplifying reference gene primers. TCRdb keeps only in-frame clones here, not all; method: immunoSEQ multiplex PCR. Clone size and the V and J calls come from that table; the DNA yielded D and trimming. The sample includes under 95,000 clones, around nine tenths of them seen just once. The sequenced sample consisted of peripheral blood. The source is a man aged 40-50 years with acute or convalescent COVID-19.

The CDR3 coding sequence is TGTGCCAGCAGCGAAAATCCGGTGAACACTGAAGCTTTCTTT. Encoded protein: CASSENPVNTEAFF. The J gene is TRBJ1-1, the V gene TRBV2; D unresolved. Germline CDR1 SNHLY, CDR2 FYNNEI. The CDR3 is 14 residues long. The V end lost 6 bases, the J end lost 0 bases, and 11 bases lay between the germline ends.